The rows below give T cell receptor beta chains drawn from one sample of a study. In TCRdb, the 5' RACE reads were re-called with MiXCR into one record per CDR3 protein. The sample includes some 62,000 distinct CDR3 sequences, more than 25% seen only once; the top ten take about 2.3%. The sequencing input was tumor-infiltrating naive CD4+ T cells sorted from the breast tumor. The receptors derive from a female donor with breast cancer. Each CDR3 is given with its conserved first and last residue. A D gene is named only where the DNA matches it firmly. The size entry is marked missing in some rows and otherwise reads once, few, many or a size class.

.,TRBV5-1,TRBD1,TRBJ1-2,CASSFGQGTYGYTF,TGCGCCAGCAGCTTTGGACAGGGGACCTATGGCTACACCTTC
few,TRBV7-3,.,TRBJ2-1,CASSLIPGSRNEQFF,TGTGCCAGCAGCTTAATTCCAGGTTCTAGGAATGAGCAGTTCTTC
.,TRBV20-1,TRBD1,TRBJ1-1,CSARQGATEAFF,TGCAGTGCAAGACAGGGTGCTACTGAAGCTTTCTTT
.,TRBV29-1,.,TRBJ1-2,CSVDRSPAYGYTF,TGCAGCGTTGATCGAAGCCCTGCCTATGGCTACACCTTC
.,TRBV20-1,.,TRBJ2-6,CSASQGTGANVLTF,TGCAGTGCTAGTCAGGGTACTGGGGCCAACGTCCTGACTTTC
.,TRBV6-5,TRBD2,TRBJ2-7,CASSYSPSGYEQYF,TGTGCCAGCAGTTACTCCCCTAGCGGGTACGAGCAGTACTTC
.,TRBV12-3/TRBV12-4,.,TRBJ1-1,CASSFQGPIEAFF,TGTGCCAGCAGTTTCCAGGGTCCTATTGAAGCTTTCTTT
many,TRBV3-1,.,TRBJ2-1,CASSQYGVSYNEQFF,TGTGCCAGCAGCCAGTACGGGGTATCCTACAATGAGCAGTTCTTC
many,TRBV12-3/TRBV12-4,.,TRBJ2-7,CASSLPFLGQYF,TGTGCCAGCAGTTTGCCCTTTCTAGGGCAGTACTTC
few,TRBV5-5,TRBD1,TRBJ1-4,CASSLDPDRDVEKLFF,TGTGCCAGCAGCTTGGACCCGGACAGGGACGTTGAAAAACTGTTTTTT
few,TRBV11-3,.,TRBJ2-2,CASSLEAGRGSGELFF,TGTGCCAGCAGCTTAGAGGCGGGAAGGGGCAGCGGGGAGCTGTTTTTT
many,TRBV3-1,.,TRBJ2-3,CASSGIGVGHTDTQYF,TGTGCCAGCAGCGGGATCGGGGTCGGTCACACAGATACGCAGTATTTT
.,TRBV29-1,.,TRBJ2-1,CSVDGSKGGRPYNEQFF,TGCAGCGTTGATGGGAGTAAGGGTGGACGCCCCTACAATGAGCAGTTCTTC
.,TRBV12-3/TRBV12-4,.,TRBJ1-1,CASSLVSGGTEAFF,TGTGCCAGCAGTTTAGTTTCCGGAGGCACTGAAGCTTTCTTT
.,TRBV7-2,TRBD1,TRBJ2-6,CATGPPGQSSGANVLTF,TGTGCCACCGGCCCGCCGGGACAGAGCTCTGGGGCCAACGTCCTGACTTTC
.,TRBV9,TRBD2,TRBJ2-5,CASSALAGVQETQYF,TGTGCCAGCAGCGCGCTAGCGGGAGTTCAAGAGACCCAGTACTTC
many,TRBV6-1,TRBD1,TRBJ2-5,CASSRNRDRVQETQYF,TGTGCCAGCAGCCGCAACCGGGACAGGGTACAAGAGACCCAGTACTTC
.,TRBV6-5,.,TRBJ1-3,CASRRFHNTNSGNTIYF,TGTGCCAGCAGGCGTTTCCACAATACAAATTCTGGAAACACCATATATTTT
.,TRBV11-2,.,TRBJ1-2,CASSHGTPNYGYTF,TGTGCCAGCAGCCATGGGACACCTAACTATGGCTACACCTTC
many,TRBV9,.,TRBJ2-3,CASSVGPTRATDTQYF,TGTGCCAGCAGCGTAGGGCCGACAAGAGCCACAGATACGCAGTATTTT
.,TRBV3-1,.,TRBJ2-2,CASSQGVQVGELFF,TGTGCCAGCAGCCAAGGAGTTCAGGTTGGCGAGCTGTTTTTT
few,TRBV20-1,TRBD2,TRBJ2-7,CSSRGVYEQYF,TGCAGCTCACGGGGGGTCTACGAGCAGTACTTC
many,TRBV7-2,.,TRBJ2-3,CASSPFSGQDTQYF,TGTGCCAGCAGCCCGTTCTCCGGACAAGATACGCAGTATTTT
few,TRBV20-1,TRBD2,TRBJ2-1,CSAMAPGAGGGNEQFF,TGCAGTGCTATGGCTCCTGGGGCGGGAGGAGGGAATGAGCAGTTCTTC
many,TRBV7-9,.,TRBJ2-3,CASSLATGGTDTQYF,TGTGCCAGCAGCTTAGCAACCGGAGGCACAGATACGCAGTATTTT
.,TRBV12-3/TRBV12-4,TRBD1,TRBJ2-7,CASSRQGGSYEQYF,TGTGCCAGCAGTCGACAGGGGGGATCCTACGAGCAGTACTTC
.,TRBV24-1,TRBD1,TRBJ2-3,CATSDRQGASDTQYF,TGTGCCACCAGTGATCGTCAGGGGGCATCAGATACGCAGTATTTT
many,TRBV4-1,.,TRBJ1-5,CASSQLDSDQPQHF,TGCGCCAGCAGCCAACTAGACAGCGATCAGCCCCAGCATTTT
many,TRBV6-5,TRBD2,TRBJ2-1,CASSYQRGGLEQFF,TGTGCCAGCAGTTACCAGCGGGGGGGCTTGGAGCAGTTCTTC
.,TRBV12-3/TRBV12-4,.,TRBJ1-1,CASSSLRNTEAFF,TGTGCCAGCAGTTCACTCAGGAACACTGAAGCTTTCTTT
.,TRBV5-1,TRBD2,TRBJ2-3,CASSGTPSGDTDTQYF,TGCGCCAGCAGCGGGACACCTAGCGGGGACACAGATACGCAGTATTTT
.,TRBV12-3/TRBV12-4,.,TRBJ1-1,CASSLEQRSEAFF,TGTGCCAGCAGTTTAGAACAGCGCTCTGAAGCTTTCTTT
.,TRBV6-6,TRBD1,TRBJ2-7,CASTVRQGPKRDEQYF,TGTGCCAGCACCGTCCGACAGGGCCCAAAACGGGACGAGCAGTACTTC
few,TRBV6-2/TRBV6-3,TRBD1,TRBJ2-2,CASSQNRGNTGELFF,TGTGCCAGCAGCCAAAACAGGGGGAACACCGGGGAGCTGTTTTTT
.,TRBV7-9,.,TRBJ2-7,CVSSIEGLEQYF,TGTGTCAGCAGCATCGAGGGACTCGAGCAGTACTTC
many,TRBV20-1,.,TRBJ2-3,CSALRPGDTQYF,TGCAGTGCTCTAAGACCAGGGGATACGCAGTATTTT
few,TRBV20-1,.,TRBJ1-6,CSAREYQGRNSPLHF,TGCAGTGCTAGAGAATACCAGGGGAGGAATTCACCCCTCCACTTT
few,TRBV7-2,.,TRBJ2-7,CASAPYPSSYEQYF,TGTGCCAGCGCGCCCTACCCGAGCTCCTACGAGCAGTACTTC
.,TRBV7-2,.,TRBJ2-7,CASSLDGSGFYEQYF,TGTGCCAGCAGCTTAGACGGGAGTGGTTTCTACGAGCAGTACTTC
.,TRBV7-8,.,TRBJ1-5,CASSSLNQPQHF,TGTGCCAGCAGCTCACTGAATCAGCCCCAGCATTTT
.,TRBV6-1,.,TRBJ2-5,CASARDSPETQYF,TGTGCCAGCGCTCGGGACTCCCCAGAGACCCAGTACTTC
few,TRBV6-2/TRBV6-3,TRBD1,TRBJ2-1,CASSGDRVSNEQFF,TGTGCCAGCAGTGGGGACAGGGTTTCCAATGAGCAGTTCTTC
.,TRBV5-1,.,TRBJ1-4,CASSLGSSTNEKLFF,TGCGCCAGCAGCTTGGGCTCATCAACTAATGAAAAACTGTTTTTT
.,TRBV2,.,TRBJ2-7,CASSSYEYEQYF,TGTGCCAGCAGTTCATACGAGTACGAGCAGTACTTC
.,TRBV5-1,TRBD1,TRBJ1-2,CASRREDRNYGYTF,TGCGCCAGCAGACGAGAGGACAGGAACTATGGCTACACCTTC
.,TRBV20-1,TRBD2,TRBJ2-5,CSALGLAGDGTQYF,TGCAGTGCTTTAGGACTAGCGGGGGACGGGACCCAGTACTTC
.,TRBV7-6,.,TRBJ2-1,CASSLLGQLNNEQFF,TGTGCCAGCAGCTTATTAGGACAGTTAAACAATGAGCAGTTCTTC
.,TRBV7-3,.,TRBJ2-7,CASSNGQEQYF,TGTGCCAGCAGCAACGGACAGGAGCAGTACTTC
few,TRBV10-3,.,TRBJ2-7,CAIKGRYEQYF,TGTGCCATCAAAGGGCGGTACGAGCAGTACTTC
.,TRBV5-1,.,TRBJ2-7,CASGTKVEYEQYF,TGCGCCAGCGGGACAAAGGTCGAGTACGAGCAGTACTTC